This TCR beta chain was obtained from a study of T cells after yellow fever vaccination (dated by TCRdb to between 2019 and 2020). At the level of the whole study: The SMART-Seq v4 Ultra Low Input RNA kit was used to prepare libraries from fractions with low cell numbers. Bulk TCR alpha and beta repertoires were sequenced longitudinally to track T-cell clones before and after primary and booster YFV17D yellow fever vaccination. The cohort comprised two healthy male donors, one aged 18 to 29 and one aged 30 to 40 years. Blood samples were taken at several timepoints before and after primary and secondary immunization, and bulk PBMC replicates and cell subsets were isolated. Broad study findings and their caveats: A small fraction of clonotypes appeared in both the CD4 and CD8 compartments, likely as a result of convergent recombination. Computational filtering was needed because FACS-sorted repertoires could contain abundant contaminating clonotypes from the bulk population. After the booster, most clones that had expanded after primary vaccination were detected again (approximately 96% of CD4 and 88% of CD8), suggesting broad maintenance of memory. Only two donors were included in the study, so the extent to which the findings can be generalized is limited. Compared with the primary T-cell response, the secondary T-cell response was faster but weaker, reaching its peak on day 5 rather than on day 15.

Points on this clonotype: Its antigen is unknown. Qualities for individual bases were not recorded, and no much larger clone is one base off.

What the treatment or condition label conveys for this sample: live attenuated yellow fever vaccine strain. PBMCs were isolated from peripheral blood using a standard Ficoll-Paque protocol. Dynabeads CD4 and CD8 positive selection kits were used to isolate the CD4 and CD8 T-cell fractions. RNA was extracted with TriZol from bulk PBMCs, CD4 and CD8 fractions, and dextramer-positive and dextramer-negative fractions. TCR cDNA was made using 5'RACE template switching, a step that added a universal primer site and unique molecular identifiers. cDNA synthesis was primed from both the TCR alpha and TCR beta constant segments. Library amplification involved two PCR steps, and the second step added sample barcodes and sequencing adapters. Libraries were sequenced on Illumina HiSeq 2500 (2x100 bp) or NovaSeq (2x150 bp). The original pipeline was this. Demultiplexing of reads and collapsing into UMI consensus sequences were performed with MIGEC, and V(D)J alignment was carried out with MiXCR. Vaccine-responding clonotypes were defined with edgeR using replicate PBMC samples, requiring FDR below 0.01 and a log2 fold change above 5 up to day 15. CD4 or CD8 identity was assigned to each bulk clonotype according to whether the clonotype was present at higher abundance in the sequenced CD4 repertoire or the sequenced CD8 repertoire. TCRdb's own reprocessing of the public reads used fastp at Q25 and MiXCR and kept productive beta chains. Identical CDR3 proteins give one entry, which carries the most common genes and DNA. Here the V and J calls rest on TCRdb's processing, not on the authors' analysis. The sample records about 47,000 distinct CDR3 sequences, approximately 7% of which are singletons. The ten largest clones add up to 25% to 35% of the sample.

The cysteine opens and the phenylalanine closes a CDR3 of 16 amino acids. CDR3 DNA only is kept here, 48 bases in frame from base 1. V is reduced by 5 bases and J by 2 bases, leaving a spacing of 13 bases between them. Taken from the germline V gene, the CDR1 and CDR2 loops are SGHVS and FQNEAQ. This TCR was recovered from a man aged 18 to 29 who received the YFV17D yellow fever vaccine. The chain links TRBV7-8 with TRBJ1-6, with the D gene not confidently named. Here the sequenced sample was CD8+ T cells sorted from PBMCs, taken approximately 16 days after the first yellow fever vaccination. The DNA is as follows: TGTGCCAGCAGCCCCCGGCGGGCTACCTATAATTCACCCCTCCACTTT. Translated, this is CASSPRRATYNSPLHF.